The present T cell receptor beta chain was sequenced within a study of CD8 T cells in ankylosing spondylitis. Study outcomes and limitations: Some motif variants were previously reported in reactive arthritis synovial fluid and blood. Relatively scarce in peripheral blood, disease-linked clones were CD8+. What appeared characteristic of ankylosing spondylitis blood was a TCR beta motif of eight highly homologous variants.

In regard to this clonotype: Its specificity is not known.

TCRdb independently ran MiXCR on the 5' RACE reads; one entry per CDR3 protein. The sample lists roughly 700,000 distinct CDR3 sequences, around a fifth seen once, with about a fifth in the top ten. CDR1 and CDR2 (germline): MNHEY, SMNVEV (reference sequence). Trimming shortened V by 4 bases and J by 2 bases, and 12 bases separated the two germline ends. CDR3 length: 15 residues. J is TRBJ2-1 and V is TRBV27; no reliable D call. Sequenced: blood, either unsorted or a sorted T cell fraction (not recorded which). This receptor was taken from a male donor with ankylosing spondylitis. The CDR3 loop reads CASSSTPGTYNEQFF. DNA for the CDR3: TGTGCCAGCAGTTCAACCCCCGGAACCTACAATGAGCAGTTCTTC.